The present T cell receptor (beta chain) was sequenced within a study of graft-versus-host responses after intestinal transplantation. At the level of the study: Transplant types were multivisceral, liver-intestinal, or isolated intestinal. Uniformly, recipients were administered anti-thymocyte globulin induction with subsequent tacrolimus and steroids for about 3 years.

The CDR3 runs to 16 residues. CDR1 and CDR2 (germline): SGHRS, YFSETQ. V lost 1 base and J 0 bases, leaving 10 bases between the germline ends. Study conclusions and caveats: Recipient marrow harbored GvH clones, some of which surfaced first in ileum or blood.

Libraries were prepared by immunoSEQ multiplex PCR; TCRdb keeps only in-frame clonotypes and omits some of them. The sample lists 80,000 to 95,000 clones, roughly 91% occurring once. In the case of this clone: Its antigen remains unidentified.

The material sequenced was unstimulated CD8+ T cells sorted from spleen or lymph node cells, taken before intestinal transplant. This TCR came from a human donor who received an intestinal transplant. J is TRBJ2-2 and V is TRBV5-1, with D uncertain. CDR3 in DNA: TGCGCCAGCAGCTTGCGAAGCATCGCGAACACCGGGGAGCTGTTTTTT. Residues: CASSLRSIANTGELFF.